The 23 T cell receptor beta chains presented below share a single source sample, sequenced in a study of T cell repertoires in cytomegalovirus infection. TCRdb itself ran the reads through MiXCR, one entry per CDR3 protein. The data hold about 190,000 distinct CDR3 sequences, with about 30% observed a single time. The source material was PBMCs. These receptors originate from a human donor in good health (CMV status not recorded). Some clones in this sample may be carry-over from other donors' samples.

There are many counts of this clonotype. This chain links TRBV7-2 with TRBJ1-2; D unclear. CDR1 is SGHTA and CDR2 is FQGNSA in the germline V gene. The CDR3 loop spans 13 amino acids. V shed 6 bases and J shed 3 bases, with 11 bases lying between them. CDR3 nucleotides: TGTGCCAGCAGTCCTACACGGGACTATGGCTACACCTTC. Its protein product is CASSPTRDYGYTF.

This clonotype was found many times. The J gene is TRBJ2-1, the V gene TRBV7-2, with D possibly matching TRBD1 (6 bases). Germline lookup yields CDR1 SGHTA and CDR2 FQGNSA. V lost 5 bases, J lost 6 bases, and 11 bases lay in between. The CDR3 spans 13 residues. The CDR3: CASSGARGNEQFF. In DNA form, the CDR3 reads TGTGCCAGCAGCGGGGCCAGGGGCAATGAGCAGTTCTTC.

At least ten counts were recorded for this clonotype. J is TRBJ2-3 and V is TRBV7-2; D unresolved. Germline V gene lookup returns CDR1 SGHTA and CDR2 FQGNSA. The CDR3 extends over 9 amino acids. V lost 8 bases to trimming and J lost 6 bases, with 3 bases between them. The CDR3 bases are TGTGCCAGCGGCGATACGCAGTATTTT. Translated, it gives CASGDTQYF.

The V and J genes are TRBV19 and TRBJ1-1, with 7 bases aligning to TRBD1. The CDR3 spans 16 residues. The germline V gene has CDR1 LNHDA and CDR2 SQIVND (reference sequence). V shed 7 bases, J shed 5 bases, and the junction held 16 bases outside the gene matches. CDR3 bases: TGTGCCAGTACCCCACACCTATCGACAGGGTGGACTGAAGCTTTCTTT. It is translated as CASTPHLSTGWTEAFF.

The V call is TRBV6-5, the J call TRBJ1-1; 8 bases are a match to TRBD1. This CDR3 has 15 amino acids. V dropped 4 bases and J dropped 4; count of bases not matched to a gene: 8. In germline, CDR1 is MNHEY, CDR2 SVGAGI. CDR3 residues: CASSSTGGVGTEAFF. CDR3 nucleotide sequence: TGTGCCAGCAGTTCCACAGGGGGGGTGGGCACTGAAGCTTTCTTT.

The chain combines TRBV15 with TRBJ1-1; D remains unclear. Trimming shortened V by 3 bases and J by 1 base, and 9 bases separated the two germline ends. CDR1 is LNHNV, CDR2 YYDKDF, per germline (reference sequence). The CDR3 loop spans 14 amino acids. CDR3 sequence reads: CATSREHTNTEAFF. DNA of the CDR3: TGTGCCACCAGCAGGGAACACACGAACACTGAAGCTTTCTTT.

The rearrangement links TRBV7-3 to TRBJ2-1; D might be TRBD2 (6 bases). CDR1 is SGHTA, CDR2 FQGTGA, per germline. V shed 0 bases and J shed 7 bases, with 16 bases lying between them. The CDR3 spans 16 residues. CDR3 loop: CASSLTSPSEGNEQFF. CDR3 coding DNA: TGTGCCAGCAGCTTAACAAGCCCTAGCGAGGGAAATGAGCAGTTCTTC.

In this sample, this clonotype turned up a few times. The J gene is TRBJ1-1, the V gene TRBV5-1; 7 positions match TRBD1. The CDR3 is 17 residues long. V gave up 0 bases and J gave up 1 base; unmatched junction bases: 9. The germline V gene has CDR1 SGHRS and CDR2 YFSETQ. This CDR3 is CASSLDSTGKRNTEAFF. The CDR3 DNA is TGCGCCAGCAGCTTGGATTCGACAGGGAAAAGGAACACTGAAGCTTTCTTT.

The V call is TRBV27, the J call TRBJ2-3, with D tentatively TRBD1 (6 bases). Deletions cut 8 bases from V and 4 bases from J, with 16 bases between. The CDR3 covers 14 residues. Germline CDR1 and CDR2: MNHEY and SMNVEV (reference sequence). CDR3 residues: CASSLWGRSDTQYF. In nucleotides, the CDR3 is TGTGCCAGCTCTCTGTGGGGGCGCTCAGATACGCAGTATTTT.

The chain links TRBV7-3 to TRBJ2-5, with D possibly matching TRBD1 (5 bases). From germline, CDR1 is SGHTA and CDR2 FQGTGA. The CDR3 totals 18 residues. Deletions cut 7 bases from V and 1 base from J, with 25 bases between. In nucleotides, the CDR3 is TGTGCCAGCACCAACCCGCCGAGGACACCACCGCTCCAAGAGACCCAGTACTTC. Protein product: CASTNPPRTPPLQETQYF.

The chain uses TRBV2 and TRBJ1-2, with D possibly being TRBD1 (6 bases). This CDR3 region has 12 residues. CDR1 and CDR2 from the germline V gene are SNHLY and FYNNEI. V lost 4 bases to trimming and J lost 3 bases, with 6 bases between them. DNA of the CDR3: TGTGCCAGCAGTGGACAGGACTATGGCTACACCTTC. The encoded protein is CASSGQDYGYTF.

This clonotype was seen a few times. This chain uses TRBV6-2 or TRBV6-3 with TRBJ1-5, with 9 bases identical to TRBD1. V lost 5 bases to trimming and J lost 2 bases; unmatched junction nucleotides: 10. Germline CDR1 and CDR2: MNHEY and SVGEGT. The CDR3 is made up of 17 amino acids. The CDR3 DNA sequence: TGTGCCAGCAGTACAGGGGGCGCGGGTTTGGGCAATCAGCCCCAGCATTTT. Translation gives CASSTGGAGLGNQPQHF.

This clonotype was seen only once. The genes are TRBV3-1 and TRBJ2-3; D perhaps matches TRBD1 (5 bases). The CDR3 totals 18 residues. CDR1 LGHDT and CDR2 YNNKEL come from the germline V gene (reference sequence). The V and J ends lost 0 bases and 2 bases respectively, with 18 bases between them. The chain's CDR3 is CASSQDPGLPSPTDTQYF. CDR3 DNA sequence: TGTGCCAGCAGCCAAGACCCAGGGCTCCCTTCCCCCACAGATACGCAGTATTTT.

In its sample, this clonotype was seen once. This sequence joins TRBV5-1 and TRBJ2-2, with a possible D match to TRBD1 (5 bases). Germline-derived CDR1 and CDR2 are SGHRS and YFSETQ. The CDR3 sequence is 15 residues long. V was clipped by 4 bases and J by 6 bases, with 16 bases between them. In nucleotides, the CDR3 is TGCGCCAGCAGCCCCGCCGGCAGGGCGGCCGGGGAGCTGTTTTTT. Amino acid sequence: CASSPAGRAAGELFF.

The chain employs TRBV20-1 and TRBJ1-6, with TRBD1 as a possible D gene (5 bases). Germline lookup yields CDR1 DFQATT and CDR2 SNEGSKA (reference sequence). Trimming left V 3 bases short and J 9 bases short, with 18 bases between. The CDR3 contains 15 residues. CDR3 amino acids: CSASSDGGSRSPLHF. CDR3 in DNA: TGCAGTGCTAGTTCCGACGGGGGTAGCCGTTCACCCCTCCACTTT.

This clonotype was picked up a small number of times. The V gene is TRBV18, the J gene TRBJ2-6; TRBD1 matches 7 bases. The J segment lost 0 bases and the V segment lost 3 bases, leaving 5 bases of the junction unmatched. The CDR3 has 17 residues. Per the germline V gene, CDR1 is KGHSH and CDR2 is LQKENI. This CDR3 reads CASSPTGSSSGANVLTF. In nucleotides, the CDR3 is TGTGCCAGCTCACCGACAGGGTCAAGCTCTGGGGCCAACGTCCTGACTTTC.

The gene calls are TRBV6-2 or TRBV6-3 and TRBJ2-7, with D possibly matching TRBD2 (6 bases). Trimming removed 6 bases at V and 0 bases at J, with 9 bases between. The CDR3 spans 13 residues. The germline CDR1 and CDR2 sequences are MNHEY and SVGEGT. The CDR3 DNA reads as TGTGCCAGCAGCCGGACTAACTCCTACGAGCAGTACTTC. As protein: CASSRTNSYEQYF.

The rearrangement links TRBV7-6 to TRBJ1-2; a possible D gene is TRBD1 (6 bases). The CDR3 covers 14 residues. The ends were cut back, 1 base at V and 8 bases at J, with 14 bases in the middle. Germline V gene lookup returns CDR1 SGHVS and CDR2 FNYEAQ. In nucleotides, the CDR3 is TGTGCCAGCAGCTTAGGAGCGTCAGGGGAGGGCTACACCTTC. Translation gives CASSLGASGEGYTF.

This chain links TRBV19 with TRBJ2-5; D may be TRBD1 or TRBD2 (5 bases each). Germline values: CDR1 LNHDA, CDR2 SQIVND (reference sequence). V was shortened by 1 base and J by 4 bases, with 7 bases between the two germline ends. CDR3 length: 13 residues. CDR3 in amino acids: CASSIGGSETQYF. In nucleotides, the CDR3 is TGTGCCAGTAGTATAGGGGGGTCAGAGACCCAGTACTTC.

The CDR3 bases are TGTGCCAGCAGTGAAGTAGGCAATTCACCCCTCCACTTT. As protein: CASSEVGNSPLHF. V usage is TRBV25-1 and J usage is TRBJ1-6; the D is unclear. CDR3 length: 13 residues. V was clipped by 2 bases and J by 7 bases, with 6 bases between them. The germline CDR1 and CDR2 sequences are MGHDK and SYGVNS.

The J gene is TRBJ2-7, the V gene TRBV5-1; D gene uncertain. The CDR3 runs 11 residues. V was trimmed by 4 bases and J by 7 bases, leaving 9 bases between them. Per the germline V gene, CDR1 is SGHRS and CDR2 is YFSETQ. The CDR3 reads CASSPGGEQYF. CDR3 in DNA: TGCGCCAGCAGCCCCGGTGGGGAGCAGTACTTC.

The chain employs TRBV12-3 or TRBV12-4 and TRBJ2-1; 7 positions agree with TRBD2. The V segment lost 6 bases and the J segment 9 bases; nucleotides outside the gene matches: 11. CDR3 length equals 14 residues. In nucleotides, the CDR3 is TGTGCCAGCAGCCCCAGACTAGCCGGAGGTGAGCAGTTCTTC. Amino acids: CASSPRLAGGEQFF.

This clonotype appeared once. The chain couples TRBV7-6 to TRBJ1-3; TRBD1 is a possible D gene (5 bases). This CDR3 comprises 16 residues. V lost 3 bases and J 0 bases, leaving 12 bases between the germline ends. Germline V lookup: CDR1 SGHVS, CDR2 FNYEAQ. The CDR3 region is CASSFGGVSSGNTIYF. In nucleotides, the CDR3 is TGTGCCAGCAGCTTCGGAGGGGTTTCCTCTGGAAACACCATATATTTT.